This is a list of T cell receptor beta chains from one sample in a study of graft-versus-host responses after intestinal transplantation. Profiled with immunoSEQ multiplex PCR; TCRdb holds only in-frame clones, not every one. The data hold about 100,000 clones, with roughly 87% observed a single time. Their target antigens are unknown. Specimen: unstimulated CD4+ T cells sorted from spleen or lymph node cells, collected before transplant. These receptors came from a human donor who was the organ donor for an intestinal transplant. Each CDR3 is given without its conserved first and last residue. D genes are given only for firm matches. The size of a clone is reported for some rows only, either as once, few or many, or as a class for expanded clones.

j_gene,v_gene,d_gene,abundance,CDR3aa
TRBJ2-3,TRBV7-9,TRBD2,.,ASSSLAGVTDTQY
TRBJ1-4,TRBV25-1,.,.,ASSEMVGATNEKLF
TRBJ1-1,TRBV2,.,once,ASSGRGRGGATEAF
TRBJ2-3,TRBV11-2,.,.,ASSHGTNLGTDTQY
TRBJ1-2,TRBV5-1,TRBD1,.,ASSGTGGSGFDGYT
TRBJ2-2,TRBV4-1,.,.,ASSQGDSWYRAGELF
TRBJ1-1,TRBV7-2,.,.,ASSPQYSANTEAF
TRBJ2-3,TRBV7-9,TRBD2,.,ASSRLYSGGGRSTDTQY
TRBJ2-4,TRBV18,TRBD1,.,ASSPLTKTGGNIQY
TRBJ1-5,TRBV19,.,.,ASSMLGTIQPQH
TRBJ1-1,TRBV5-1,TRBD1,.,ASSMLTGATTEAF
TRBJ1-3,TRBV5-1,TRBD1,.,ASSGTGWDTIY
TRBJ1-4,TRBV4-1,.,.,ASSQRPDRLGGEKLF
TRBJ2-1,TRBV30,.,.,AWSKMGPYYNEQF
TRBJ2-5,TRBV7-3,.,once,ASSLNGVRGETQY
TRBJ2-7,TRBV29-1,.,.,TPSHIDPTYEQY
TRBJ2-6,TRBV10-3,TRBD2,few,AIRTSGVFSGANVLT
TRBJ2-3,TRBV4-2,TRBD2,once,ASSQGTSGGHRDTQY
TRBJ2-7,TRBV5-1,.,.,ASSIGPSSYEQY
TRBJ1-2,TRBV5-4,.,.,ASSITKSYGYT
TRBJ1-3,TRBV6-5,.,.,ASSYSRDANTIY